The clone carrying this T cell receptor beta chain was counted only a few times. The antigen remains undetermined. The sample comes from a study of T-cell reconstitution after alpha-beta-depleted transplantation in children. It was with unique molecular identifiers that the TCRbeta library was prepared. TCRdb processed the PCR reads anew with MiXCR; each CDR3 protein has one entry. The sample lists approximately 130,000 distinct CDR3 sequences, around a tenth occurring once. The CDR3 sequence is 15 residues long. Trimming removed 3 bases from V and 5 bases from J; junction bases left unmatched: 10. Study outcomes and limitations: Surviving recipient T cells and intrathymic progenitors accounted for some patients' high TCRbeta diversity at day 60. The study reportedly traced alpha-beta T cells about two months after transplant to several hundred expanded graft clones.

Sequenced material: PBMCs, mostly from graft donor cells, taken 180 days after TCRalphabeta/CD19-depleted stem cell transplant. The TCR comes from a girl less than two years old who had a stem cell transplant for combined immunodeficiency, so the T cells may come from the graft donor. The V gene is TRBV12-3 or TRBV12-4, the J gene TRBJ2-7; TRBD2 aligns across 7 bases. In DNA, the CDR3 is TGTGCCAGCAGTTTCTGGGGGAGGGCCGTTAACGAGCAGTACTTC. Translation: CASSFWGRAVNEQYF.